The next 25 T cell receptor beta chains were all read from a single sample in a study of prognosis after radiotherapy for stage I lung cancer. Amplification of the TCR beta CDR3 (from genomic DNA) was done by two-round multiplex PCR. TRBV and TRBJ genes each had their own specific primers in first-round PCR. In TCRdb, the multiplex PCR reads were re-called with MiXCR into one record per CDR3 protein. The sample has 20,000 to 25,000 distinct CDR3 sequences, roughly 40% seen once. The source was PBMCs, collected before or after stereotactic body radiation therapy (not recorded which). The source of these receptors is a donor over 45 with non-small cell lung cancer.

This clonotype has at least ten counts. This sequence joins TRBV20-1 and TRBJ2-7; 7 positions agree with TRBD1. CDR3 length: 13 amino acids. V lost 6 bases, J lost 6 bases, and 11 bases stayed unmatched. The germline gives CDR1 DFQATT, CDR2 SNEGSKA (reference sequence). CDR3 coding DNA: TGCAGTGCCTTGACAGGGAAGGCAGGCGAGCAGTACTTC. It codes for CSALTGKAGEQYF.

This clonotype was seen repeatedly, ten times or more. The V call is TRBV6-1, the J call TRBJ1-2; D is ambiguous. V was shortened by 1 base and J by 7 bases, with 13 bases between the two germline ends. The CDR3 runs 14 residues. CDR1 and CDR2 (germline): MNHNS, SASEGT. The CDR3 coding sequence is TGTGCCAGCAGTGAAGTGTGGCAGAGGGCTGGCTACACCTTC. As protein: CASSEVWQRAGYTF.

The count of this clonotype is one. This chain links TRBV7-9 with TRBJ2-7, with 8 bases matching TRBD2. Germline V CDR1 and CDR2: SEHNR, FQNEAQ (reference sequence). This CDR3 contains 17 residues. The J segment lost 5 bases and the V segment lost 5 bases, leaving 17 bases of the junction unmatched. CDR3 coding DNA: TGTGCCAGCAGCCCCGATATTCGGACTAGCTGGAGAGACGAGCAGTACTTC. Protein product: CASSPDIRTSWRDEQYF. The variable domain in full, with the rest retrieved from reference TRBV7-9 and TRBJ2-7, is DTGVSQNPRHKITKRGQNVTFRCDPISEHNRLYWYRQTLGQGPEFLTYFQNEAQLEKSRLLSDRFSAERPKGSFSTLEIQRTEQGDSAMYLCASSPDIRTSWRDEQYFGPGTRLTVT.

Worth noting for this clonotype: The junction and the germline gene differ at one end; a read error may be behind it. The rearrangement joins TRBV12-3 or TRBV12-4 to TRBJ2-2, with a possible D match to TRBD2 (5 bases). The CDR3 length is 14 residues. The CDR3 spells CASNLQWTTGELCF. CDR3 bases: TGTGCCAGCAATCTACAGTGGACGACCGGGGAGCTGTGTTTT.

The table lists this clonotype with many counts. V and J are TRBV4-2 and TRBJ1-2, with D possibly matching TRBD1 (5 bases). Trimming stripped 4 bases from V and 4 bases from J, with 19 bases between. This CDR3 has 16 amino acids. From germline, CDR1 is LGHNA and CDR2 YNFKEQ. CDR3 sequence reads: CASSRARDPYFYGYTF. CDR3 coding DNA: TGTGCCAGCAGCCGGGCGAGGGACCCTTATTTCTATGGCTACACCTTC.

Of note for this clonotype: It is likely a read error: a sequence one base away is far more abundant. The genes are TRBV6-2 or TRBV6-3 and TRBJ2-6; D may be TRBD2 (5 bases). The germline gives CDR1 MNHEY, CDR2 SVGEGT. V was trimmed by 8 bases and J by 1 base, leaving 24 bases between them. The CDR3 is 19 residues long. The CDR3 is CASGGYRPTRTSGANVLTF. DNA for the CDR3: TGTGCCAGCGGAGGTTACCGACCCACCCGGACTTCTGGGGCCAACGTCCTGACTTTC.

The rearrangement joins TRBV12-3 or TRBV12-4 to TRBJ2-3; D not certain. V was cut by 3 bases and J by 4 bases, with 14 bases left in between. This CDR3 is 15 amino acids long. The CDR3 bases are TGTGCCAGCAGTTTTGGGCACTCCCAGGCAGATACGCAGTATTTT. Translation gives CASSFGHSQADTQYF.

This clonotype was seen ten or more times. The chain carries TRBV7-9 and TRBJ2-4, with 8 bases that match TRBD2. This CDR3 contains 16 residues. Germline-derived CDR1 and CDR2 are SEHNR and FQNEAQ (reference sequence). Germline trimming cut 6 bases from V and 8 bases from J; bases unmatched to any gene: 15. The CDR3 DNA sequence: TGTGCCAGCAGTACCAGTCATACGGGAGGGCCGGACATTCAGTACTTC. This codes for CASSTSHTGGPDIQYF.

The sample holds many counts of this clonotype. V gene TRBV28 combines with J gene TRBJ2-3, with 9 bases fitting TRBD1. The CDR3 extends over 15 amino acids. J was trimmed by 3 bases and V by 6 bases; bases with no gene match: 7. Per germline, CDR1 MDHEN and CDR2 SYDVKM. The CDR3, as DNA: TGTGCCAGCAGGCAACCGGGACAGGGTACAGATACGCAGTATTTT. Translating it yields CASRQPGQGTDTQYF.

This clonotype was seen many times. The J gene is TRBJ2-3, the V gene TRBV24-1; 8 bases match TRBD2. Germline V gene sequence: CDR1 KGHDR, CDR2 SFDVKD. V gave up 9 bases and J gave up 8 bases; unmatched junction bases: 9. The CDR3 has 13 residues. The CDR3 here is CATEGLVFGTQYF. The DNA of the CDR3 is TGTGCCACCGAGGGACTAGTTTTTGGTACGCAGTATTTT.

As for this clonotype: This sequence is one base from a far larger clone and is likely a read error. The chain has TRBV27 and TRBJ2-6, with TRBD2 matching over 11 bases. Near its end, the DNA agrees better with TRBJ2-7, so the J call may be wrong. This CDR3 contains 12 residues. CDR1 and CDR2 (germline): MNHEY, SMNVEV (reference sequence). The CDR3 spells CASRSLAGVQYF. The CDR3, as DNA: TGTGCCAGCAGATCACTAGCGGGAGTGCAGTACTTC.

In this sample, this clonotype turned up a few times. This may be a read error: a much more frequent sequence differs by one nucleotide. V gene TRBV6-9 combines with J gene TRBJ2-5; 12 nucleotides agree with TRBD2. The CDR3 covers 20 residues. Germline CDR1 reads MNHGY; CDR2 reads SVAAGI. The V and J ends lost 3 bases and 5 bases, in that order; junction bases with no gene match: 19. The CDR3 sequence is CASSYPLAGGPWENDETQYF. CDR3 DNA sequence: TGTGCCAGCAGTTACCCGCTAGCGGGAGGGCCTTGGGAAAATGATGAGACCCAGTACTTC.

This rearrangement joins TRBV27 to TRBJ1-2; D perhaps matches TRBD1 (6 bases). V lost 5 bases to trimming and J lost 6 bases, with 22 bases between them. Germline V lookup: CDR1 MNHEY, CDR2 SMNVEV (reference sequence). This CDR3 has 16 residues. The CDR3, as DNA: TGTGCCAGCAGTCCCCGGGGGCGCTACGTAAACAATGGCTACACCTTC. This gives the protein CASSPRGRYVNNGYTF.

The CDR3 is CASSLSNRGLGYTF. CDR3 nucleotides: TGTGCCAGCAGTTTGTCAAACAGGGGTTTGGGCTACACCTTC. The V gene is TRBV27, the J gene TRBJ1-2, with 7 bases aligning to TRBD1. V shed 3 bases, J shed 8 bases, and the junction held 9 bases outside the gene matches. The germline gives CDR1 MNHEY, CDR2 SMNVEV (reference sequence). There are 14 residues in the CDR3.

J is TRBJ2-1 and V is TRBV5-1; 8 bases match TRBD1. V shed 4 bases, J shed 6 bases, and the junction held 15 bases outside the gene matches. The CDR3 runs 17 residues. Germline-derived CDR1 and CDR2 are SGHRS and YFSETQ. The CDR3 loop reads CASSITGQVTRSNEQFF. DNA of the CDR3: TGCGCCAGCAGCATTACGGGACAGGTCACCCGGAGCAATGAGCAGTTCTTC.

As for this clonotype: Being one base from a much bigger clone, this may be a read error. This chain uses TRBV29-1 with TRBJ2-5; 7 bases align to TRBD2. CDR1 and CDR2 from the germline V gene are SQVTM and ANQGSEA. The ends lost 3 bases at V and 3 bases at J; junction bases unmatched: 7. The CDR3 loop spans 14 amino acids. The CDR3 sequence is CSVECGEGKETQYF. CDR3 DNA: TGCAGCGTTGAGTGTGGGGAGGGAAAAGAGACCCAGTACTTC.

A note on this clonotype: Sequence at one end of the junction differs from germline and may be a read error. The chain carries TRBV12-3 or TRBV12-4 and TRBJ1-2, with D perhaps TRBD1 (6 bases). CDR3 length: 15 amino acids. The CDR3 coding sequence is TGTGTCAGCACCTTCCTAAGACAGGTACAGAGTGGCTACACCTTC. Its protein is CVSTFLRQVQSGYTF.

This rearrangement joins TRBV11-3 to TRBJ2-7, with D possibly matching TRBD1 (5 bases). CDR1 is SGHNT and CDR2 is YENEEA in the germline V gene. This CDR3 region has 15 residues. V was cut by 4 bases and J by 0 bases, with 13 bases left in between. The CDR3 nucleotides read TGTGCCAGCAGCTGGCAGGGTGCCCTCTCCTACGAGCAGTACTTC. It encodes CASSWQGALSYEQYF.

In its sample, this clonotype is medium-sized. V is TRBV2 and J is TRBJ2-7; TRBD1 agrees at 7 bases. After removal of 2 bases from V and 2 bases from J, the junction contained 3 bases not matched to a gene. Germline CDR1 and CDR2: SNHLY and FYNNEI. The CDR3 is made up of 14 amino acids. The CDR3 DNA reads as TGTGCCAGCAGTGAACGCGACAGGGCCTACGAGCAGTACTTC. It codes for CASSERDRAYEQYF.

In this sample, this clonotype turned up many times. A read error is possible here, since a much larger clone lies one base away. The chain combines TRBV30 with TRBJ2-7, with TRBD2 identical over 10 bases. The CDR3 has 15 residues. From germline, CDR1 is GTSNPN and CDR2 SVGIG (reference sequence). The CDR3 sequence is CAWSVASGSSCEQYF. For the CDR3, the DNA is TGTGCCTGGAGTGTGGCTAGCGGGAGTTCCTGCGAGCAGTACTTC.

V is TRBV2 and J is TRBJ1-5; the match to TRBD1 covers 10 bases. This CDR3 has 14 residues. V shed 1 base and J 9 bases; nucleotides not matched to a gene: 3. Germline assignment: CDR1 SNHLY and CDR2 FYNNEI. Here the CDR3 DNA reads TGTGCCAGCAGTGAAGGGGACAGGGGAATGCCCCAGCATTTT. It specifies CASSEGDRGMPQHF.

In its sample, this clonotype ranks as medium-sized. V is TRBV20-1 and J is TRBJ2-1; D call uncertain. CDR1 DFQATT and CDR2 SNEGSKA come from the germline V gene (reference sequence). This CDR3 is built from 14 residues. The V and J ends lost 2 bases and 1 base respectively, with 9 bases between them. CDR3 loop: CSARPLDSYNEQFF. DNA for the CDR3: TGCAGTGCTAGACCTCTGGATTCCTACAATGAGCAGTTCTTC.

The sample holds many counts of this clonotype. The V and J genes are TRBV6-5 and TRBJ2-5; TRBD1 or TRBD2 may be the D gene (5 bases each). V was pared by 10 bases and J by 5 bases, with 14 bases between. Germline V gives CDR1 MNHEY, CDR2 SVGAGI. This CDR3 comprises 12 residues. This CDR3 reads CATAGAWETQYF. CDR3 bases: TGTGCCACCGCCGGGGCTTGGGAGACCCAGTACTTC.

The genes are TRBV7-6 and TRBJ2-1; no firm D call. CDR1 SGHVS and CDR2 FNYEAQ come from the germline V gene. This CDR3 spans 13 amino acids. V was trimmed by 1 base and J by 10 bases, leaving 11 bases between them. The CDR3 loop is CASSLDLGTEQFF. Written as DNA, the CDR3 is TGTGCCAGCAGCTTAGATTTGGGAACGGAGCAGTTCTTC.

This clonotype was seen ten or more times. The rearrangement joins TRBV2 to TRBJ2-5; D is uncertain. Germline V gives CDR1 SNHLY, CDR2 FYNNEI. V gave up 7 bases and J gave up 2 bases, with 8 bases separating them. The CDR3 extends over 12 amino acids. The CDR3, as DNA: TGTGCCAGCAAAGGGTATCAAGAGACCCAGTACTTC. Protein: CASKGYQETQYF.